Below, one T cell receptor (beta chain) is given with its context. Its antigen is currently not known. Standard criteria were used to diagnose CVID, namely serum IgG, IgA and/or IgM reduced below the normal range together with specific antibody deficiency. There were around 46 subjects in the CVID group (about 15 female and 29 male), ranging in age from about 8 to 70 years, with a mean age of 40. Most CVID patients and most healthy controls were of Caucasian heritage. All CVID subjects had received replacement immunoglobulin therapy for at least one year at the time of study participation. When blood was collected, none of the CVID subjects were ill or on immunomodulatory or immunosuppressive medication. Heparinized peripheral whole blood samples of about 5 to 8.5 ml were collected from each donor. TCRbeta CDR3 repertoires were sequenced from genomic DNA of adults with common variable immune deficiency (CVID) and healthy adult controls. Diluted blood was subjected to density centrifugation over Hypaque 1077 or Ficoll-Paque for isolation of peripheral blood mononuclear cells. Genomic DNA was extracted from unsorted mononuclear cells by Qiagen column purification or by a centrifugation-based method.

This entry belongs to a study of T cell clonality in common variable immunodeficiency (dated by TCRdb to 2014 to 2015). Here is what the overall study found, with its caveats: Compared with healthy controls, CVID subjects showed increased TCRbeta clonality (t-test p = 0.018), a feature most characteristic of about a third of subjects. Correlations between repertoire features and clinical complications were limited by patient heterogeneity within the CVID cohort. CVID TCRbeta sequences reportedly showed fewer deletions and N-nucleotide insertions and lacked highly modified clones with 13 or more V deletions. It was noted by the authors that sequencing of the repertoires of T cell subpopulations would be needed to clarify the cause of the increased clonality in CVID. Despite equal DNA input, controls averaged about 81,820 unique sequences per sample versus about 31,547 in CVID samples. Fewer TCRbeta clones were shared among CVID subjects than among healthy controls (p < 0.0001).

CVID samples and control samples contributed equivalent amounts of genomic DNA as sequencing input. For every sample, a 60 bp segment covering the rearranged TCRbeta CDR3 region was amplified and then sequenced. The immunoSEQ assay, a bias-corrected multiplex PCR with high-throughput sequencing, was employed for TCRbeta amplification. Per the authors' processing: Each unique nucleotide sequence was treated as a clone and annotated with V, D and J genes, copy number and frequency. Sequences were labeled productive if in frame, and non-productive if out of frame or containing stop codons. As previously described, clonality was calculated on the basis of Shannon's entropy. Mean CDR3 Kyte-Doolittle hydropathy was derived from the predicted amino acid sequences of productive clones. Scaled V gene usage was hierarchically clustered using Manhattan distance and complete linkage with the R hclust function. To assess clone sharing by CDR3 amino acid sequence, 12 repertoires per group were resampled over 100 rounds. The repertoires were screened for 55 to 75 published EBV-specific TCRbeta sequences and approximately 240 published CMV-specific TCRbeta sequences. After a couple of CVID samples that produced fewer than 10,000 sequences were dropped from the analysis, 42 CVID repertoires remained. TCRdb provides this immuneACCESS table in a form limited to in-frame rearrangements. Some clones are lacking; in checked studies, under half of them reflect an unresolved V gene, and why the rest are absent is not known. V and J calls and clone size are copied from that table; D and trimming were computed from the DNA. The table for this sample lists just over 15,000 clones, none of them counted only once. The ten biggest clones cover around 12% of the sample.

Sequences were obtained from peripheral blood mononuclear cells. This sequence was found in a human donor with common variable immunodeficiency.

The CDR3: CASSLVPGAEQYF. The sequenced CDR3 bases are TGTGCCAGCAGCCTCGTACCGGGTGCCGAG. The chain was built from TRBV7-9 and TRBJ2-7; the D segment cannot be called with confidence. The read terminates 3 residues before the CDR3 end, so the remaining end is supplied by the germline J gene. Including the terminal cysteine and phenylalanine, the CDR3 comprises 13 residues. Of the CDR3's DNA, 30 bases were read; they are in frame from base 1. V is clipped by 5 bases and J by 6 bases, and the sequence between their germline boundaries is 14 bases long. The germline V gene (reference sequence) specifies SEHNR as CDR1 and FQNEAQ as CDR2. Beyond the CDR3, the reference TRBV7-9 and TRBJ2-7 genes provide the residues; the full variable domain reads: DTGVSQNPRHKITKRGQNVTFRCDPISEHNRLYWYRQTLGQGPEFLTYFQNEAQLEKSRLLSDRFSAERPKGSFSTLEIQRTEQGDSAMYLCASSLVPGAEQYFGPGTRLTVT.